Listed below are T cell receptor beta chains from one sample, sequenced in a study of T cells in Graves' hyperthyroidism and ophthalmopathy. TCRdb redid the calling of the multiplex PCR reads with MiXCR, one entry per CDR3 protein. The sample has roughly 740,000 distinct CDR3 sequences; over 15% are singletons. The sequenced sample consisted of blood. Receptor source: a man aged 18 to 30 with Graves' hyperthyroidism. Both conserved end residues are part of each CDR3. The D gene is left open where the match is weak. Size is stated for part of the rows, as once, few or many counts, or as a class when the clone is expanded.

length	V	J	size	D	CDR3	DNA
14	TRBV20-1	TRBJ2-1	.	.	CSARGRDRNNEQFF	TGCAGTGCTAGGGGCAGGGACCGGAACAATGAGCAGTTCTTC
12	TRBV6-8	TRBJ2-7	many	.	CASGTVDYEQYF	TGTGCCAGCGGAACGGTGGACTACGAGCAGTACTTC
11	TRBV10-3	TRBJ1-1	.	.	CAISELTEAFF	TGTGCCATCAGTGAGTTGACTGAAGCTTTCTTT
16	TRBV9	TRBJ2-1	many	TRBD2	CASSAPSGRSYNEQFF	TGTGCCAGCAGCGCCCCGAGCGGGAGGTCCTACAATGAGCAGTTCTTC
14	TRBV6-2/TRBV6-3	TRBJ1-5	many	.	CASNHRTAYQPQHF	TGTGCCAGCAATCATAGGACAGCTTATCAGCCCCAGCATTTT
13	TRBV20-1	TRBJ2-7	few	TRBD2	CSSGVAGEYEQYF	TGCAGTTCCGGAGTAGCGGGAGAGTACGAGCAGTACTTC
16	TRBV9	TRBJ2-3	.	TRBD2	CASTLGTSGTADTQYF	TGTGCCAGCACCTTGGGGACTAGCGGAACAGCGGATACGCAGTATTTT
14	TRBV3-1	TRBJ2-1	few	TRBD2	CASMPSGRGNEQFF	TGTGCCAGCATGCCTAGCGGGAGGGGCAATGAGCAGTTCTTC
12	TRBV2	TRBJ2-4	many	.	CASTGTSNIQYF	TGTGCCAGCACCGGGACTTCAAACATTCAGTACTTC
13	TRBV20-1	TRBJ2-1	.	.	CSARSGIGNEQFF	TGCAGTGCTAGAAGTGGGATTGGGAATGAGCAGTTCTTC
15	TRBV19	TRBJ2-7	few	.	CASRRADGSSGEQYF	TGTGCCAGTAGGCGCGCCGACGGTTCCTCTGGGGAGCAGTACTTC
15	TRBV7-2	TRBJ1-2	few	TRBD1	CASSPDRGRYYGYTF	TGTGCCAGCAGCCCAGACAGGGGGCGTTACTATGGCTACACCTTC
14	TRBV28	TRBJ2-3	many	.	CASSFLPTGDTQYF	TGTGCCAGCAGTTTTCTTCCCACCGGAGATACGCAGTATTTT
15	TRBV4-2	TRBJ1-1	once	TRBD1	CASSTEDRWGTEAFF	TGTGCCAGCAGCACGGAGGACAGGTGGGGCACTGAAGCTTTCTTT
15	TRBV15	TRBJ2-2	few	.	CATSKLGRKTTGLFF	TGTGCCACCAGCAAGTTGGGCCGAAAAACTACGGGGCTGTTTTTT
12	TRBV6-1	TRBJ1-5	.	.	CASSSGGGAQHF	TGTGCCAGCAGCTCGGGGGGGGGGGCCCAGCATTTT
16	TRBV28	TRBJ2-7	few	.	CASNIGGTDFYSEQYF	TGTGCCAGCAATATTGGGGGGACGGATTTTTATTCCGAGCAGTACTTC
15	TRBV10-3	TRBJ2-1	few	.	CAIRPDRTSYNEQFF	TGTGCCATCAGACCCGACAGGACCTCCTACAATGAGCAGTTCTTC
12	TRBV2	TRBJ1-1	many	TRBD1	CASTEGGLEAFF	TGTGCCAGCACCGAAGGGGGCCTTGAAGCTTTCTTT